The 5 T cell receptor beta chains below come from one sample, sequenced in a study of spatial heterogeneity in lung cancer. The time point here: sample taken at primary tumor resection. Antigens for these TCRs are unknown. Notes on the study in general: The study found that expanded intratumoral alpha and beta TCR counts tracked tumor mutation counts.

TCRdb analysed the 5' RACE reads with MiXCR anew, one entry per CDR3 protein. This table has approximately 9,600 distinct CDR3 sequences, around 5.5% appearing once. This specimen consisted of lung tumor tissue, obtained at surgery. Receptors originate from a female donor with early-stage non-small cell lung cancer.

This clonotype occurred many times. The rearrangement uses TRBV7-9 and TRBJ1-3; a weak D match, TRBD1 (5 bases). The germline gives CDR1 SEHNR, CDR2 FQNEAQ (reference sequence). This CDR3 contains 18 residues. Trimming removed 5 bases at V and 1 base at J, with 21 bases between. The CDR3 coding sequence is TGTGCCAGCAGCCTAACTTTCTCTCACAGGTCGTCTGGAAACACCATATATTTT. It yields the protein CASSLTFSHRSSGNTIYF. The whole variable domain, filled in from reference TRBV7-9 and TRBJ1-3, reads DTGVSQNPRHKITKRGQNVTFRCDPISEHNRLYWYRQTLGQGPEFLTYFQNEAQLEKSRLLSDRFSAERPKGSFSTLEIQRTEQGDSAMYLCASSLTFSHRSSGNTIYFGEGSWLTVV.

The chain couples TRBV14 to TRBJ2-3, with a tentative D call TRBD2 (6 bases). CDR1 is SGHDN, CDR2 FVKESK, per germline. The length of the CDR3 is 19 residues. Trimming left V 10 bases short and J 0 bases short, with 29 bases between. The CDR3 reads CATHPGTAKGRLSTDTQYF. The CDR3 DNA is TGTGCCACCCATCCCGGGACGGCCAAGGGGAGGCTTAGCACAGATACGCAGTATTTT.

The rearrangement uses TRBV27 and TRBJ2-7, with D possibly being TRBD2 (6 bases). V gave up 3 bases and J gave up 5 bases, with 17 bases separating them. CDR1 is MNHEY and CDR2 is SMNVEV in the germline V gene (reference sequence). CDR3 length: 15 amino acids. The CDR3, as DNA: TGTGCCAGCAGTTTCTCCACGACTAGTTCCCACGAGCAGTACTTC. It codes for CASSFSTTSSHEQYF.

By sample fraction, this clonotype is medium-sized. This sequence joins TRBV12-3 or TRBV12-4 and TRBJ2-1; D is perhaps TRBD2 (5 bases). This CDR3 contains 14 residues. V dropped 7 bases and J dropped 0 bases, with 10 bases sitting between them. The CDR3 nucleotides are TGTGCCAGCACCACGGGGAGCTCCTACAATGAGCAGTTCTTC. The encoded protein is CASTTGSSYNEQFF.

By proportion, this clonotype is medium-sized. The chain employs TRBV4-3 and TRBJ2-5; D unresolved. There are 14 residues in the CDR3. The V gene lost 0 bases and the J gene lost 4 bases, with 9 bases spanning the gap. Looked up from germline, CDR1 is LGHNA and CDR2 is YSLEER. The CDR3 nucleotides are TGCGCCAGCAGCCAAGATCGTCGGCCAGAGACCCAGTACTTC. Its protein product is CASSQDRRPETQYF.